This T cell receptor beta chain was sequenced for a study of CD8 T cells in Susac syndrome. The CDR3 length is 12 residues. Unmatched junction bases numbered 5, after V lost 6 bases and J lost 7 bases. CDR1 is KGHSH, CDR2 LQKENI, per germline. TCR beta sequencing was performed on blood CD8+ and CD4+ T cells. Isolation of CD8+ and CD4+ T cells was performed negatively, whereas enrichment of TEMRA cells was done by FACS. A quantity of 0.5 to 1 ug RNA underwent reverse transcription using random hexamers. The authors amplified TCR beta CDR3 across 54 Vbeta and 13 Jbeta using immunoSEQ multiplex PCR. MiXCR was run by TCRdb on the immunoSEQ multiplex PCR reads, yielding one entry per CDR3 protein. The sample records about 76,000 distinct CDR3 sequences, around 93% being singletons. On this clonotype itself: Its cognate antigen is unknown.

General study points: Across the total CD8+ repertoires, sixteen Susac-specific public clones were detected, and across the CD8+ TEMRA repertoires, several such clones were detected.

The source of this sequence is a human donor with Susac syndrome. Sequenced sample: CD8+ T cells from PBMCs. The chain joins TRBV18 to TRBJ2-7; TRBD2 agrees at 8 bases. The CDR3: CASSGGRREQYF. In DNA, the CDR3 is TGTGCCAGCTCTGGCGGGAGGCGAGAGCAGTACTTC.